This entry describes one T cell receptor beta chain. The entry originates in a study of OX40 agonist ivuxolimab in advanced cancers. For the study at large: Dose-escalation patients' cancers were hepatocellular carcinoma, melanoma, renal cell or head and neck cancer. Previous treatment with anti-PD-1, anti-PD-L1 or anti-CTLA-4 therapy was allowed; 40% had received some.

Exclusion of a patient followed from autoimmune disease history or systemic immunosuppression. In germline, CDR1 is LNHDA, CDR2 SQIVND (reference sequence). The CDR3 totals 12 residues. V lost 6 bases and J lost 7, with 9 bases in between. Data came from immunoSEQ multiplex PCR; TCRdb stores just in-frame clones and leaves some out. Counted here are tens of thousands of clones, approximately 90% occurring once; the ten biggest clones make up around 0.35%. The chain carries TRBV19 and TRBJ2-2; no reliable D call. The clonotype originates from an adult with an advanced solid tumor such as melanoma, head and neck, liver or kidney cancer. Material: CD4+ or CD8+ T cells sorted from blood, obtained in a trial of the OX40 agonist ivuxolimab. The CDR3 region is CASRRPGGELFF. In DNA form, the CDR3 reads TGTGCCAGTAGACGGCCGGGCGGGGAGCTGTTTTTT. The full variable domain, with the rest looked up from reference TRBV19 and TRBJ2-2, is DGGITQSPKYLFRKEGQNVTLSCEQNLNHDAMYWYRQDPGQGLRLIYYSQIVNDFQKGDIAEGYSVSREKKESFPLTVTSAQKNPTAFYLCASRRPGGELFFGEGSRLTVL.